This T cell receptor (beta chain) was profiled in a study of PD-1 blockade in classical Hodgkin lymphoma. This table comes from immunoSEQ multiplex PCR, and its TCRdb copy is limited to in-frame clones, with some not included. The data hold roughly 36,000 clones, with around 80% observed a single time. Sample time point: cycle 4 day 1 (C4D1), after about 6 weeks of nivolumab. Every patient relapsed after autologous stem cell transplantation, and brentuximab vedotin exposure varied. Points on this clone: Antigen: not known.

The study, taken as a whole, reports: Relapsed/refractory patients reportedly had the lowest baseline TCR diversity, below newly diagnosed patients, who were below healthy donors. By cycle point C4D1, TCR diversity had risen significantly in CD4+ cells (but not CD8+ cells). Complete responders' baseline diversity resembled that of newly diagnosed patients.

This clonotype originated in a human donor with classical Hodgkin lymphoma. Here the sequenced sample was peripheral blood mononuclear cells (PBMCs), taken before the fourth cycle of nivolumab.

The CDR3 loop is CASREDSNTEAFF. CDR3 sequence (DNA): TGTGCCAGCAGAGAGGACAGCAACACTGAAGCTTTCTTT. The rearrangement uses TRBV6-1 and TRBJ1-1; possibly TRBD1 for D (6 bases). This CDR3 comprises 13 residues. Germline CDR1 reads MNHNS; CDR2 reads SASEGT. Trimming left V 6 bases short and J 2 bases short, with 10 bases between.